These T cell receptor beta chains were read from a single sample in a study of shared clonotypes between healthy human individuals. The assay was immunoSEQ multiplex PCR, and TCRdb's table has in-frame clones only and misses some. The table lists 550,000 to 750,000 clones, 92% of them singletons. The specimen sequenced was naive CD8+ T cells sorted from blood. These receptors were taken from a young man in good health. CDR3s include the opening cysteine and the closing phenylalanine or tryptophan. The D gene is left open where the match is weak. Some rows have no size entry. The others give once, few or many, or a class for an expanded clone.

len: 15
j_gene: TRBJ2-1
v_gene: TRBV7-9
d_gene: TRBD2
abundance: .
CDR3aa: CASSATSGRYNEQFF
CDR3nt: TGTGCCAGCAGCGCAACTAGCGGGCGGTACAATGAGCAGTTCTTC

len: 15
j_gene: TRBJ2-3
v_gene: TRBV6-1
d_gene: .
abundance: .
CDR3aa: CASSEALWGTDTQYF
CDR3nt: TGTGCCAGCAGTGAAGCGCTCTGGGGAACAGATACGCAGTATTTT

len: 13
j_gene: TRBJ1-5
v_gene: TRBV4-1
d_gene: .
abundance: .
CDR3aa: CASSLGKNQPQHF
CDR3nt: TGCGCCAGCAGCCTGGGCAAGAATCAGCCCCAGCATTTT

len: 13
j_gene: TRBJ2-7
v_gene: TRBV13
d_gene: .
abundance: once
CDR3aa: CASSLGPRWEQYF
CDR3nt: TGTGCCAGCAGCTTAGGCCCCCGCTGGGAGCAGTACTTC

len: 13
j_gene: TRBJ1-1
v_gene: TRBV14
d_gene: .
abundance: .
CDR3aa: CASSPLRRTEAFF
CDR3nt: TGTGCCAGCAGCCCCCTCAGAAGGACTGAAGCTTTCTTT

len: 14
j_gene: TRBJ2-7
v_gene: TRBV19
d_gene: TRBD2
abundance: .
CDR3aa: CASSIGTSGYEQYF
CDR3nt: TGTGCCAGTAGTATTGGGACTAGCGGCTACGAGCAGTACTTC

len: 15
j_gene: TRBJ1-5
v_gene: TRBV6-5
d_gene: TRBD1
abundance: .
CDR3aa: CASSYSQGANQPQHF
CDR3nt: TGTGCCAGCAGTTACTCACAGGGGGCGAATCAGCCCCAGCATTTT

len: 16
j_gene: TRBJ2-1
v_gene: TRBV7-9
d_gene: TRBD2
abundance: once
CDR3aa: CASSPMTSGNGVEQFF
CDR3nt: TGTGCCAGCAGCCCGATGACTAGCGGGAACGGCGTTGAGCAGTTCTTC

len: 17
j_gene: TRBJ2-2
v_gene: TRBV5-4
d_gene: TRBD2
abundance: .
CDR3aa: CASSGTSGAFLTGELFF
CDR3nt: TGTGCCAGCAGCGGGACTAGCGGAGCTTTTCTCACCGGGGAGCTGTTTTTT

len: 18
j_gene: TRBJ2-5
v_gene: TRBV18
d_gene: TRBD2
abundance: .
CDR3aa: CASSPPDGGRDRQETQYF
CDR3nt: TGTGCCAGCTCACCACCGGACGGGGGGAGAGATAGACAAGAGACCCAGTACTTC

len: 16
j_gene: TRBJ2-7
v_gene: TRBV5-1
d_gene: .
abundance: .
CDR3aa: CASSLALGASSYEQYF
CDR3nt: TGCGCCAGCAGCTTGGCGCTAGGGGCCAGCTCCTACGAGCAGTACTTC

len: 15
j_gene: TRBJ2-7
v_gene: TRBV15
d_gene: .
abundance: .
CDR3aa: CATSSREMGISEQYF
CDR3nt: TGTGCCACCAGCAGCCGAGAAATGGGGATTTCCGAGCAGTACTTC

len: 11
j_gene: TRBJ2-1
v_gene: TRBV20-1
d_gene: .
abundance: once
CDR3aa: CSARHRVEQFF
CDR3nt: TGCAGTGCTAGACACAGGGTTGAGCAGTTCTTC

len: 11
j_gene: TRBJ2-2
v_gene: TRBV27
d_gene: TRBD1
abundance: few
CDR3aa: CATGDDGELFF
CDR3nt: TGTGCGACAGGGGATGACGGGGAGCTGTTTTTT